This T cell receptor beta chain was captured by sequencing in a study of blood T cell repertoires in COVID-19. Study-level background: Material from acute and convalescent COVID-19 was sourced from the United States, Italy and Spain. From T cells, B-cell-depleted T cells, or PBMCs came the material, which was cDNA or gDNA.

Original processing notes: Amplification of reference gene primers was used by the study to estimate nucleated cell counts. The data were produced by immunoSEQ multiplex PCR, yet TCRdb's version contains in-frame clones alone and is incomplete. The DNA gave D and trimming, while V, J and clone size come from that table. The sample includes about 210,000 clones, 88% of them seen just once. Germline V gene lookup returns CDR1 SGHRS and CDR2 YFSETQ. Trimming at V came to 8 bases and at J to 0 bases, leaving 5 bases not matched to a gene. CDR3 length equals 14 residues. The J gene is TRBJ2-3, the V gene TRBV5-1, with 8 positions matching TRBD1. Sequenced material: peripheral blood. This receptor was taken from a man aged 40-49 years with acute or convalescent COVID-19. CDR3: CASQGAISTDTQYF. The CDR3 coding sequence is TGCGCCAGTCAGGGGGCAATTAGCACAGATACGCAGTATTTT.